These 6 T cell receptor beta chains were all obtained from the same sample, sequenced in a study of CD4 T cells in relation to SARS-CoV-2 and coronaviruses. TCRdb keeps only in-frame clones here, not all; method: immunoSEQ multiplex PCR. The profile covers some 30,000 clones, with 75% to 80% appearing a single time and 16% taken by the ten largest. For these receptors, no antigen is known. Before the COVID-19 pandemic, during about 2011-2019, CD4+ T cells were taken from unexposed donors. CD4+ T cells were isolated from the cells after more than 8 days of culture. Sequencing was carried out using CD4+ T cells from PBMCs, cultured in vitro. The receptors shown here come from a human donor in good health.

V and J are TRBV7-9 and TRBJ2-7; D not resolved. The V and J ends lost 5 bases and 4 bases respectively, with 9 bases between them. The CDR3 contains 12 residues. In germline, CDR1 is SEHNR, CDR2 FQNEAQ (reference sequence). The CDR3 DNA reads TGTGCCAGCAGCCCCGCAAGGTACGAGCAGTACTTC. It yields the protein CASSPARYEQYF.

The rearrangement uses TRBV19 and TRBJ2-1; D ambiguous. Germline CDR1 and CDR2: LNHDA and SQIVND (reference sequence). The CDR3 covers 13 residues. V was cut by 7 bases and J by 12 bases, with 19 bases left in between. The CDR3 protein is CASTQGPDIGQFF. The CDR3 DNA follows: TGTGCCAGTACCCAAGGGCCTGACATAGGGCAGTTCTTC. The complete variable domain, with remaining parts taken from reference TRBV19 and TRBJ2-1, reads DGGITQSPKYLFRKEGQNVTLSCEQNLNHDAMYWYRQDPGQGLRLIYYSQIVNDFQKGDIAEGYSVSREKKESFPLTVTSAQKNPTAFYLCASTQGPDIGQFFGPGTRLTVL.

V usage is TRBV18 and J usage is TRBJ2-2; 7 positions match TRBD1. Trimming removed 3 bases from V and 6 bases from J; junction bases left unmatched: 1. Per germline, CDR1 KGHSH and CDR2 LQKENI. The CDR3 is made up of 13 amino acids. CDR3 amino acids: CASSPQGAGELFF. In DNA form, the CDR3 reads TGTGCCAGCTCACCGCAGGGGGCCGGGGAGCTGTTTTTT.

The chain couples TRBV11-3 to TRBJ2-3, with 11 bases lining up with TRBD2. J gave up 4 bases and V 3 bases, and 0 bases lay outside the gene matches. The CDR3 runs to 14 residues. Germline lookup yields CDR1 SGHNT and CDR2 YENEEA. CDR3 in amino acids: CASSLGLAADTQYF. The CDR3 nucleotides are TGTGCCAGCAGCTTGGGACTAGCGGCAGATACGCAGTATTTT.

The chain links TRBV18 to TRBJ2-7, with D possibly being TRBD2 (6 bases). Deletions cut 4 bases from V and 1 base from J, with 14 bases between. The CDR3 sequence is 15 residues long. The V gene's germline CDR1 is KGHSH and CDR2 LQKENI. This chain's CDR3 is CASSQTRDLSYEQYF. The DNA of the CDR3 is TGTGCCAGCTCACAAACCCGGGACTTGTCCTACGAGCAGTACTTC. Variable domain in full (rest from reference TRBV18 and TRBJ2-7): NAGVMQNPRHLVRRRGQEARLRCSPMKGHSHVYWYRQLPEEGLKFMVYLQKENIIDESGMPKERFSAEFPKEGPSILRIQQVVRGDSAAYFCASSQTRDLSYEQYFGPGTRLTVT.

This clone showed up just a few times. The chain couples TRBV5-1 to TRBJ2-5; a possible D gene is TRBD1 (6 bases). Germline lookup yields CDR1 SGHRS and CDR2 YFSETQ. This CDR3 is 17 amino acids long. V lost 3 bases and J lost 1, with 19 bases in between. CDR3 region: CASSSHRGRDLQETQYF. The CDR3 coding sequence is TGCGCCAGCAGCTCTCATAGGGGGAGAGACCTCCAAGAGACCCAGTACTTC.